This TCR beta chain derives from a study of blood T cell repertoires in COVID-19. Germline CDR1 SEHNR, CDR2 FQNEAQ (reference sequence). V was pared by 8 bases and J by 6 bases, with 4 bases between. There are 9 residues in the CDR3. Only in-frame clones appear in the TCRdb table, and some are missing; sequencing was by immunoSEQ multiplex PCR. The data show about 98,000 clones, roughly 85% seen once. V usage is TRBV7-9 and J usage is TRBJ1-2; D unclear. The sequencing sample was made of peripheral blood. The sequence derives from a man between 45 and 60 years old with active COVID-19. The CDR3 DNA is TGTGCCAGCCCAAATGGCTACACCTTC. It specifies CASPNGYTF.